The source of this T cell receptor (beta chain) is a study of human T cells and chemical hapten exposure listed by TCRdb under 2021. In the study overall: For sensitization, 2% DPC in acetone was applied to a roughly 2 cm by roughly 2 cm area of upper inner arm skin. Libraries were combined into a pool for sequencing, and differences in TCR yield between samples came mainly from small differences in library volumes within the pool. The study tracked peripheral blood TCR repertoire changes in vivo during primary and secondary sensitization to the hapten diphenylcyclopropenone (DPC) in alopecia patients. Blood samples were taken from patients before sensitization (week 0) and then at 2, 6 and about 24 weeks after DPC sensitization. Patch testing was done on the upper back using Finn chambers containing 0.01% DPC, and results were scored after 6 days according to International Contact Dermatitis Research Group standards. Twenty-nine alopecia patients provided blood for TCR sequencing at one to four time points (pre-sensitization, 2, 6 and 24 weeks). The mostly female patient cohort included alopecia areata with under or over 50% scalp involvement, alopecia totalis and alopecia universalis. Patients additionally received weekly therapeutic DPC doses to the scalp throughout the roughly 25-week study period. Points the paper makes about the study in general: After repeated subsampling, the strength of the expansion versus patch-test correlation and the threshold at which it became significant changed. A positive correlation was found between the number of PT1 expanded TCRs and patch test score, with significance reached at thresholds 8, 16 and 32 but not 4. Because all patients had alopecia, a presumed autoimmune disease, the immune response of the patients might differ from that of healthy individuals. DPC sensitization did not change the number of TCRs with a frequency above 1 in 1000, and there was no evidence of changes in global repertoire structure. Significantly more large CDR3 similarity clusters were formed by expanded TCRs than by pre-sensitization or healthy control sets, consistent with antigen-driven responses.

This clonotype was observed a few times. Its antigen specificity is not known. Base qualities were left out, and no much larger clone turns up one base away. The library was built by means of RACE. TCRdb records NextSeq 500 as the sequencer. During library preparation, unique molecular identifiers were attached to individual cDNA molecules so that TCRs could be counted quantitatively and reproducibly. Each blood RNA sample was used to sequence both TCR alpha and TCR beta chains. In the original analysis: Samples had a median of 95,638 TCRs, with a range from roughly 23,224 to 750,000. V, J and CDR3 annotation of the TCR reads was performed with the Decombinator software suite. Every sample was subsampled to the same number of TCRs (28,000) for the PS versus PT1 abundance plots. TCRs were defined as expanded if absent before sensitization and observed at least eight times at the 2-week time point. TCRdb reprocessing: public reads trimmed at Q25 with fastp, clones called with MiXCR, in-frame beta chains kept. Each CDR3 protein gets just one entry, which takes the most common genes and DNA from the rows behind it. TCRdb's processing, not the study's, gives the V and J calls here. Counted in this sample were about 84,000 distinct CDR3 sequences; less than 14% of them appeared once. Roughly 3.7% of the sample is taken by the ten largest.

The time point label, read with the paper, signifies: patch test 3, about 24 weeks after DPC sensitization. What the treatment or condition label conveys for this sample: therapeutic diphenylcyclopropenone sensitization with weekly scalp DPC. At each patch-test visit, blood was drawn before the patch test was applied. To be eligible, patients had to be aged 18 to 70, diagnosed with alopecia and judged suitable for DPC therapy, while pregnant patients were excluded. Total RNA was extracted from unfractionated whole blood collected in Tempus Blood RNA tubes. Specimen: whole blood, collected in connection with sensitization to the hapten diphenylcyclopropenone (DPC). This TCR was sampled from a woman in her fifties or sixties with alopecia areata. Some clones in this sample may be carry-over from other donors' samples.

The CDR3 in this case is CASSLQVGISRELFF. The sequence in DNA is TGCGCCAGCAGCCTACAAGTTGGGATTTCTCGGGAGCTGTTTTTT. The chain was built from TRBV4-3 and TRBJ2-2; no confident D gene assignment can be made. CDR1 and CDR2 are read off the germline V gene as LGHNA and YSLEER. A distance of 18 bases separates the germline ends of V and J, which lose 4 bases and 9 bases respectively. The CDR3 measures 15 amino acids from cysteine to phenylalanine. The retained sequence is limited to the CDR3, 45 bases, with the frame set at the first base.